The sequence of this T cell receptor (beta chain) was determined in a study of tumor-infiltrating lymphocytes in primary liver carcinoma. On the study more broadly: Sample yields, roughly 3.5 to 7.13 million productive TCRbeta reads, were similar across the tissue types.

Extraction also yielded germline DNA, while blood RNA was obtained from unsorted whole blood. HBV chronically infected the treatment-naive patients. The V gene end was trimmed by 11 bases and the J gene end by 4 bases; junction bases not matched to a gene: 17. This CDR3 region has 15 residues. Germline V lookup: CDR1 MNHEY, CDR2 SVGAGI. A primer in the constant region served to generate TCR beta cDNA from roughly 450 ng of total RNA. Generation of the TCR beta libraries relied on three nested multiplex PCR rounds using slightly modified ARM-PCR. PCR rounds one and two used TRBV1-TRBV30 forward primers with a C-beta reverse primer for 10 cycles each. In TCRdb, the multiplex PCR reads were re-called with MiXCR into one record per CDR3 protein. The table lists hundreds of thousands of distinct CDR3 sequences, roughly three fifths of them singletons, with about 15% in the top ten. This clonotype appeared a single time.

The sequenced sample consisted of peripheral blood. This TCR was sampled from a woman in her twenties or thirties with primary liver carcinoma and hepatitis B virus infection. The chain links TRBV6-5 to TRBJ2-7, with 7 bases lining up with TRBD1. This chain's CDR3 is CAASPLDRVAYEQYF. Here the CDR3 DNA reads TGTGCCGCTTCCCCACTCGACAGGGTCGCTTACGAGCAGTACTTC.